The rows below give T cell receptor beta chains drawn from one sample of a study of blood T cell repertoires in COVID-19. Using immunoSEQ multiplex PCR, the repertoire was profiled, and TCRdb retains in-frame clones only, with some absent. The sample has around 250,000 clones, 83% seen once. Sequenced: peripheral blood. The source is a man between 60 and 75 years old who had recovered from COVID-19. Both conserved end residues are trimmed from each CDR3. The order of the fields is CDR3 length, V gene, J gene, clone size, CDR3 protein. Only part of the rows carry a size: once, few, many, or a class if the clone is expanded.

>14|TRBV24-1|TRBJ2-1|NA
ATSVGDSRGYNEQF
>13|TRBV6-5|TRBJ2-3|NA
ASSSPAGNTDTQY
>12|TRBV28|TRBJ2-2|NA
ASSETGVHGELF
>13|TRBV14|TRBJ1-5|NA
ASSQDSGSNQPQH
>12|TRBV5-4|TRBJ2-2|NA
ASSLPASPGELF
>13|TRBV5-5|TRBJ1-3|NA
ASSPRTGSGNTIY
>14|TRBV27|TRBJ2-1|NA
ASTRGSGSSYNEQF
>13|TRBV6-5|TRBJ1-2|once
ASKARGRGNYGYT
>12|TRBV6-5|TRBJ2-7|NA
ASSSLLTSYEQY
>9|TRBV25-1|TRBJ1-2|NA
ASSDAVGYT
>13|TRBV7-8|TRBJ2-3|NA
ASTPGTGYSDTQY
>9|TRBV3-1/TRBV3-2|TRBJ1-2|NA
ASSSGGGYT
>11|TRBV29-1|TRBJ1-4|few
SADRGTNEKLF
>14|TRBV14|TRBJ2-2|NA
ASSKEGRPSTGELF
>16|TRBV7-9|TRBJ2-1|NA
ASSPHPRTSGAIGEQF
>11|TRBV2|TRBJ2-7|NA
ASSRGRSYEQY
>10|TRBV19|TRBJ2-7|NA
ASSSGGVEQY
>13|TRBV7-8|TRBJ2-7|NA
ASRPGTGAPYEQY
>10|TRBV29-1|TRBJ2-1|once
SVIQGANEQF
>13|TRBV5-1|TRBJ2-1|NA
ASREIREGVNEQF
>13|TRBV10-3|TRBJ1-2|NA
AISDPRQGGYGYT
>11|TRBV2|TRBJ2-7|NA
ASRWAGAYEQY
>15|TRBV5-1|TRBJ2-1|NA
ASSPRFNGAGGNEQF
>12|TRBV5-6|TRBJ1-2|NA
ASSLDRANYGYT
>11|TRBV10-3|TRBJ2-1|once
AISELEYNEQF
>13|TRBV6-5|TRBJ2-7|NA
ASRLAGGPLYEQY
>14|TRBV4-1|TRBJ2-7|NA
ASSQPRQGSSYEQY
>14|TRBV19|TRBJ1-5|NA
ASSIAPRAGVQPQH
>13|TRBV24-1|TRBJ2-2|few
ATSDGGSLAGELF
>14|TRBV20-1|TRBJ1-5|NA
SASSGGLGGNQPQH
>13|TRBV7-8|TRBJ2-2|NA
ASSFARGNTGELF
>10|TRBV12-5|TRBJ2-7|few
ASGLSGYEQY
>11|TRBV5-1|TRBJ1-2|NA
ASTRDRAYGYT
>13|TRBV2|TRBJ1-2|NA
ASSERWASNYGYT
>13|TRBV6-5|TRBJ1-4|once
ASLKWRSINEKLF
>13|TRBV6-2/TRBV6-3|TRBJ2-7|few
ASSYDGAGGYEQY
>14|TRBV24-1|TRBJ2-1|NA
ATSDFGGRAYNEQF
>10|TRBV19|TRBJ1-1|NA
ASSPRVPEAF
>13|TRBV11-2|TRBJ2-7|few
ASSPQAGAAYEQY
>12|TRBV6-5|TRBJ1-2|NA
ASRRTGEGYGYT
>11|TRBV12-5|TRBJ2-7|NA
ASGLDGLVEQY
>12|TRBV2|TRBJ2-1|NA
ASTKQGADNEQF
>13|TRBV7-8|TRBJ2-1|NA
ASSLDRATYNEQF
>14|TRBV7-2|TRBJ2-1|NA
ASSPAALATYNEQF
>17|TRBV28|TRBJ2-1|NA
ASSFASGSPAGPYNEQF
>11|TRBV12-3/TRBV12-4|TRBJ1-2|NA
ASSSGTGVGYT
>12|TRBV5-1|TRBJ2-2|NA
ASSVGQGTGELF
>11|TRBV29-1|TRBJ2-7|NA
SVSGTSPYEQY
>14|TRBV2|TRBJ2-1|NA
ASRDTGTASYNEQF
>12|TRBV3-1/TRBV3-2|TRBJ2-7|NA
ASSRGTRTIEQY
>15|TRBV7-8|TRBJ2-1|NA
ASTLQSVAGGGNEQF